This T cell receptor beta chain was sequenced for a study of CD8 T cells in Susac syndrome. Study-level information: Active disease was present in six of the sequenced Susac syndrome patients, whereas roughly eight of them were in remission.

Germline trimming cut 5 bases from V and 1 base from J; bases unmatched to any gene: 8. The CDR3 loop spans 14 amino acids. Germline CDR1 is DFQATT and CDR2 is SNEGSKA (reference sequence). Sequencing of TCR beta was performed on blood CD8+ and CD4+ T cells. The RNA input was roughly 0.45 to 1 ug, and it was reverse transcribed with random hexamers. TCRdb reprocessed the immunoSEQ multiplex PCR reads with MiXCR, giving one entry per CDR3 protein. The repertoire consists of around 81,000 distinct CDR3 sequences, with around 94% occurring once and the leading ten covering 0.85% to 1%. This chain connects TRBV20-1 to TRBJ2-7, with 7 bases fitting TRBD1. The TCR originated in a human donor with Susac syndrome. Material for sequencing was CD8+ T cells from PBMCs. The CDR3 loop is CSAPDRDSSYEQYF. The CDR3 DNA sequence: TGCAGTGCTCCCGACCGGGACAGTTCCTACGAGCAGTACTTC.